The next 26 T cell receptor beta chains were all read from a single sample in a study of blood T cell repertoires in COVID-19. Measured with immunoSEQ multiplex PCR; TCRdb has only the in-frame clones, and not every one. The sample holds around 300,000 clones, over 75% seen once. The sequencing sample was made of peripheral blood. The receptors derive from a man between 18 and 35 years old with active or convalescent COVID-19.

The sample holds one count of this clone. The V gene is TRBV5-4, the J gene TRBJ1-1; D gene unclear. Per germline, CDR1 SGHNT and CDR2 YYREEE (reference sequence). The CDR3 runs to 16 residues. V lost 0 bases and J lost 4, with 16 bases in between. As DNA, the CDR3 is TGTGCCAGCAGCTTGGAAGCGGGTTTTTCGGGCACTGAAGCTTTCTTT. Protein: CASSLEAGFSGTEAFF.

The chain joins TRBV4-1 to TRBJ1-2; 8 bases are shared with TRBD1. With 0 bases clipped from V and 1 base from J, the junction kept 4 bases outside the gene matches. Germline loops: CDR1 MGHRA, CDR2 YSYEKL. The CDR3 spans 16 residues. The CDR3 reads CASSQDRQGHNYGYTF. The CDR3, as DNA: TGCGCCAGCAGCCAAGATAGACAGGGGCATAACTATGGCTACACCTTC.

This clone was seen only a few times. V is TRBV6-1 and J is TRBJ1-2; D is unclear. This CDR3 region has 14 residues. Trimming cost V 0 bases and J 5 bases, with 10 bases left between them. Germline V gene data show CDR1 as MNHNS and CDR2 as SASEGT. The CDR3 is CASSEAEGGYGYTF. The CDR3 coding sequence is TGTGCCAGCAGTGAAGCGGAAGGAGGTTATGGCTACACCTTC.

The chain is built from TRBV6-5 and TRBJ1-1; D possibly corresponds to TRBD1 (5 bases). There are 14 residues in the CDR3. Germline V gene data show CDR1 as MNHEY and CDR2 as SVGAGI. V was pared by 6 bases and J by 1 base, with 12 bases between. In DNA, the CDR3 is TGTGCCAGCAGAAAGGACACACAGAACACTGAAGCTTTCTTT. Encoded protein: CASRKDTQNTEAFF.

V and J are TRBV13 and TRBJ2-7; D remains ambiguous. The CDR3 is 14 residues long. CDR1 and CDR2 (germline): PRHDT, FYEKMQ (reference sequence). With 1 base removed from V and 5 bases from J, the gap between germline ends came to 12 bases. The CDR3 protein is CASSLEARYNEQYF. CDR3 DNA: TGTGCCAGCAGCTTAGAGGCCAGGTATAACGAGCAGTACTTC.

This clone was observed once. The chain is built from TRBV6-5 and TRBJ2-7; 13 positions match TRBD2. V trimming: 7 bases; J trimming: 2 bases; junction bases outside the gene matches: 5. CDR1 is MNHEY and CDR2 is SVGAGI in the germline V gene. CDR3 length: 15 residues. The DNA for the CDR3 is TGTGCCAGCATACAAACTAGCGGGGGGGCCTACGAGCAGTACTTC. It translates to CASIQTSGGAYEQYF.

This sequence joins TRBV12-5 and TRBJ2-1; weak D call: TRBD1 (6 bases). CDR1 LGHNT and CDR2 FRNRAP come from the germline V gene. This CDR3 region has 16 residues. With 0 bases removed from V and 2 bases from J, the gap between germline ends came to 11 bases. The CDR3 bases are TGTGCTAGTGGTTTGGTACAGGGTATGACCTACAATGAGCAGTTCTTC. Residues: CASGLVQGMTYNEQFF.

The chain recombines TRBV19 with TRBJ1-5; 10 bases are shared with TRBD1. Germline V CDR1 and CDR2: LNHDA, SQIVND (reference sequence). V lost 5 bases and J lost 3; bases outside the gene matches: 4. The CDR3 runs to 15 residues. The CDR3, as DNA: TGTGCCAGTAGTCACGGGACAGGGGTCAATCAGCCCCAGCATTTT. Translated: CASSHGTGVNQPQHF.

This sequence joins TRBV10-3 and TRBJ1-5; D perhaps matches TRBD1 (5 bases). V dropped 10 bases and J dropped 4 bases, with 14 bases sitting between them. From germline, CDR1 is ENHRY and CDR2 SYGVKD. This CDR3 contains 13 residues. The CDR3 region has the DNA TGTGCCAGCTCACAGGTTGGGAATCAGCCCCAGCATTTT. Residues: CASSQVGNQPQHF.

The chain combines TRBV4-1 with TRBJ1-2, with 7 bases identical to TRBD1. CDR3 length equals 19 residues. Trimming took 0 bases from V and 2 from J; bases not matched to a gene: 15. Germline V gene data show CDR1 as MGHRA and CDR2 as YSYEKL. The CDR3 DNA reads TGCGCCAGCAGCCAAGATCTTTTAGGGGCAGGGGGGACCAACTATGGCTACACCTTC. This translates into CASSQDLLGAGGTNYGYTF.

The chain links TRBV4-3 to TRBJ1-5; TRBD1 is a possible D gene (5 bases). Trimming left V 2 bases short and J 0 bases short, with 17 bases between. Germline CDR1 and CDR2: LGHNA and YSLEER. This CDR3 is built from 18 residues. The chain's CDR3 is CASSQRGGGDYSNQPQHF. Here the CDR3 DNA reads TGCGCCAGCAGCCAAAGGGGCGGGGGGGATTATAGCAATCAGCCCCAGCATTTT.

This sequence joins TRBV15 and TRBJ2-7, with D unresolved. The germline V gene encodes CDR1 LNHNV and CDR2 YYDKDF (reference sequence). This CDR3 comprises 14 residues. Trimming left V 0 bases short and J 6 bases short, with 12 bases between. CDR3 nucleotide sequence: TGTGCCACCAGCAGAGATCGGAGTGTAGGCGAGCAGTACTTC. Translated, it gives CATSRDRSVGEQYF.

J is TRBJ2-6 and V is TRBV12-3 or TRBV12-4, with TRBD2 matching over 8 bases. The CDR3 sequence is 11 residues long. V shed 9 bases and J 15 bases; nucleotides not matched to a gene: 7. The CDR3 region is CASLPGGGLTF. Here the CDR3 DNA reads TGTGCCAGTTTACCGGGGGGGGGCCTGACTTTC.

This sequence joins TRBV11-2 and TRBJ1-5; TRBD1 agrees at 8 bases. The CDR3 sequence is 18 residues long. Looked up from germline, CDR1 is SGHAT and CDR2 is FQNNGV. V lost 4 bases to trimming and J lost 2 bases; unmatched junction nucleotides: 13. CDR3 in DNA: TGTGCCAGCAGCTCAGGTCGACAGGGGTTGTTCGGCAATCAGCCCCAGCATTTT. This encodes CASSSGRQGLFGNQPQHF.

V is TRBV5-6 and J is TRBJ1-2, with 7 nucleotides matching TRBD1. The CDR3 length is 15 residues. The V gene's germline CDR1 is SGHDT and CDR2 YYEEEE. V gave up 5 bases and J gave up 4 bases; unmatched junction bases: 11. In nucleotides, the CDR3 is TGTGCCAGCAGGCCTACAGGGGCAAGGGGCTATGGCTACACCTTC. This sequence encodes CASRPTGARGYGYTF.

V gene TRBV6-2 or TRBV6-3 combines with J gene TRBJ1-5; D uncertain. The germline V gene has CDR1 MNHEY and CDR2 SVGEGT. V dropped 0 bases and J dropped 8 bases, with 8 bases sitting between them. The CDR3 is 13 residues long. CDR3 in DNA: TGTGCCAGCAGTTACTCGTGGAGGGAGCCCCAGCATTTT. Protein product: CASSYSWREPQHF.

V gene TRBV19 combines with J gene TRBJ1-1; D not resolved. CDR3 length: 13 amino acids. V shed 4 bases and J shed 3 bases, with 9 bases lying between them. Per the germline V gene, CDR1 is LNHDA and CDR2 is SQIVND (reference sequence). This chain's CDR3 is CASSKTSYTEAFF. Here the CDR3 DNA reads TGTGCCAGTAGTAAAACATCCTACACTGAAGCTTTCTTT. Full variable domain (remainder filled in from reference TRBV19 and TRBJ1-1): DGGITQSPKYLFRKEGQNVTLSCEQNLNHDAMYWYRQDPGQGLRLIYYSQIVNDFQKGDIAEGYSVSREKKESFPLTVTSAQKNPTAFYLCASSKTSYTEAFFGQGTRLTVV.

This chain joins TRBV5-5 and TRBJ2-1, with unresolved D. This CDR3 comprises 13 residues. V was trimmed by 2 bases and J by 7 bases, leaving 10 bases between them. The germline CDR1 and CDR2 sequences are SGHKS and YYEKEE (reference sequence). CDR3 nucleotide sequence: TGTGCCAGCAGCTTTAATAGCAAAAATGAGCAGTTCTTC. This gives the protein CASSFNSKNEQFF.

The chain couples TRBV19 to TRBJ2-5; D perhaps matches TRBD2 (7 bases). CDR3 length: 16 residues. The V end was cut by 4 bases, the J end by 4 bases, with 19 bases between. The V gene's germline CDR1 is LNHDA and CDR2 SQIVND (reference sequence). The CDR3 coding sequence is TGTGCCAGTAGTACCCTACGGGGGCGGGAGACAGAGACCCAGTACTTC. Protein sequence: CASSTLRGRETETQYF.

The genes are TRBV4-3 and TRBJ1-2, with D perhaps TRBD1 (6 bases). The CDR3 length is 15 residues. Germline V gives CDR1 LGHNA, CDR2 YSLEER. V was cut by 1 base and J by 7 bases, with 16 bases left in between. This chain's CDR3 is CASSQGYGKGVGYTF. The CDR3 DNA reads TGCGCCAGCAGCCAAGGGTACGGGAAGGGGGTTGGCTACACCTTC.

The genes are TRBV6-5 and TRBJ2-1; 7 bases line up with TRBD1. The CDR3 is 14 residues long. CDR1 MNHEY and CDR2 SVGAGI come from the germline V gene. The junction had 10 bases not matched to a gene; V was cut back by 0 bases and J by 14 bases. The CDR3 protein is CASSYSDRDMMEFF. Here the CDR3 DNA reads TGTGCCAGCAGTTACTCCGACAGGGATATGATGGAGTTCTTC.

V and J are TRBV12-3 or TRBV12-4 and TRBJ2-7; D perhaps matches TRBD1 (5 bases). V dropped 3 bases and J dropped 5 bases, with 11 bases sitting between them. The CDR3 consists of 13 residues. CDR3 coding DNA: TGTGCCAGCAGTTTTCAGGGCCCAGACGAGCAGTACTTC. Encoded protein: CASSFQGPDEQYF.

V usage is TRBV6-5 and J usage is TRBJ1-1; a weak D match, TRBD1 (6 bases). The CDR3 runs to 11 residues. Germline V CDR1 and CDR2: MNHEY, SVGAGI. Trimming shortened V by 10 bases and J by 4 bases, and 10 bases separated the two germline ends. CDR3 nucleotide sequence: TGTGCCATACAACAGGGCACTGAAGCTTTCTTT. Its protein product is CAIQQGTEAFF.

The CDR3 coding sequence is TGTGCCAGCAGTGAAACGACCGGGACAGGGGGCGAAAAACTGTTTTTT. Its protein is CASSETTGTGGEKLFF. The genes are TRBV6-1 and TRBJ1-4; 12 nucleotides line up with TRBD1. CDR1 and CDR2 from the germline V gene are MNHNS and SASEGT. The trim removed 2 bases at V and 8 bases at J, leaving 6 bases unmatched. The CDR3 totals 16 residues.

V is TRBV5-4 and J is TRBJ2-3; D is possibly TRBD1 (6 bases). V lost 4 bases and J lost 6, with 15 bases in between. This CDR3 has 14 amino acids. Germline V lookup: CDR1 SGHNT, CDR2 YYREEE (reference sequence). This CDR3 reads CASSPTGDLDTQYF. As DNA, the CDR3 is TGTGCCAGCAGCCCGACAGGTGATCTGGATACGCAGTATTTT.

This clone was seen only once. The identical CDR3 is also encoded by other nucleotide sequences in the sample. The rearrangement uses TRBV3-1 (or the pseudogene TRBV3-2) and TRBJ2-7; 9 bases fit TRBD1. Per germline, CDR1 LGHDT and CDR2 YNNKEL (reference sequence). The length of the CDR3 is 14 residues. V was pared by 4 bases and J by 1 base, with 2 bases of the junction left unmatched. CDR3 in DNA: TGTGCCAGCAGCCCGGGACAGGGATCCTACGAGCAGTACTTC. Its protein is CASSPGQGSYEQYF.